These 10 T cell receptor beta chains were sequenced from one sample in a study of blood T cell repertoires in COVID-19. Clones were sequenced by immunoSEQ multiplex PCR, and TCRdb holds only the in-frame ones, with some missing. The sample yields about 230,000 clones, 85% to 90% seen once. What was sequenced was peripheral blood. The receptors originated from a man between 25 and 39 years old with COVID-19, enrolled during active disease.

The chain combines TRBV3-1 (or the pseudogene TRBV3-2) with TRBJ2-3; 13 bases fit TRBD2. The ends lost 0 bases at V and 2 bases at J; junction bases unmatched: 5. CDR1 and CDR2 (germline): LGHDT, YNNKEL (reference sequence). This CDR3 comprises 18 residues. DNA for the CDR3: TGTGCCAGCAGCCAAGATACTAGCGGGGGGGGATCCACAGATACGCAGTATTTT. It is translated as CASSQDTSGGGSTDTQYF.

In DNA, the CDR3 is TGTGCCAGCAGCGCCCTCAGGGATGACTATGGCTACACCTTC. Its protein is CASSALRDDYGYTF. The chain combines TRBV9 with TRBJ1-2; D might be TRBD1 (5 bases). Germline V gene data show CDR1 as SGDLS and CDR2 as YYNGEE. The CDR3 is made up of 14 amino acids. Trimming removed 3 bases from V and 3 bases from J, with 12 bases in between. Full variable domain (rest looked up from reference TRBV9 and TRBJ1-2): DSGVTQTPKHLITATGQRVTLRCSPRSGDLSVYWYQQSLDQGLQFLIQYYNGEERAKGNILERFSAQQFPDLHSELNLSSLELGDSALYFCASSALRDDYGYTFGSGTRLTVV.

This clone was seen once. This sequence joins TRBV5-6 and TRBJ1-2; 10 bases line up with TRBD1. Germline CDR1 SGHDT, CDR2 YYEEEE. The CDR3 is 15 amino acids. The trim removed 4 bases at V and 3 bases at J, leaving 6 bases unmatched. The CDR3 DNA follows: TGTGCCAGCAGCCAGGGACAGGGGAGACACTATGGCTACACCTTC. This translates into CASSQGQGRHYGYTF.

The chain links TRBV11-3 to TRBJ2-3, with TRBD1 matching over 10 bases. The V and J ends lost 5 bases and 5 bases, in that order; junction bases with no gene match: 7. Germline V lookup: CDR1 SGHNT, CDR2 YENEEA. The CDR3 is 15 residues long. DNA for the CDR3: TGTGCCAGCAGCCCGGGACAGGGGTGGGGAGATACGCAGTATTTT. Amino acids: CASSPGQGWGDTQYF.

The chain is built from TRBV19 and TRBJ1-3; 8 bases align to TRBD1. CDR3 length: 16 amino acids. With V trimmed by 5 bases and J by 0 bases, 6 bases remained unmatched. The germline gives CDR1 LNHDA, CDR2 SQIVND (reference sequence). CDR3 amino acids: CASSSGQVYSGNTIYF. The CDR3 nucleotides are TGTGCCAGTAGTTCGGGACAGGTATACTCTGGAAACACCATATATTTT.

The chain employs TRBV28 and TRBJ1-2, with 8 bases aligning to TRBD1. From germline, CDR1 is MDHEN and CDR2 SYDVKM. The junction had 6 bases not matched to a gene; V was cut back by 5 bases and J by 7 bases. The CDR3 is 13 amino acids. Written as DNA, the CDR3 is TGTGCCAGCAGTCAGGGGGCGTTGGGTGGCTACACCTTC. Protein: CASSQGALGGYTF.

The V and J genes are TRBV7-9 and TRBJ1-5; D perhaps matches TRBD1 (5 bases). The CDR3 extends over 15 amino acids. Trimming took off 0 bases at V and 2 bases at J, with 8 bases between the two ends. Germline CDR1 SEHNR, CDR2 FQNEAQ (reference sequence). The CDR3 region is CASSLAGAGNQPQHF. The CDR3, as DNA: TGTGCCAGCAGCTTAGCAGGGGCGGGCAATCAGCCCCAGCATTTT.

The chain recombines TRBV7-7 with TRBJ2-5, with D uncertain. The germline CDR1 and CDR2 sequences are SSHAT and FNYEAQ (reference sequence). V was shortened by 1 base and J by 3 bases, with 12 bases between the two germline ends. This CDR3 has 15 amino acids. The CDR3 nucleotides read TGTGCCAGCAGCTTAGGTGGCACGCTGAAAGAGACCCAGTACTTC. Its protein product is CASSLGGTLKETQYF.

V usage is TRBV13 and J usage is TRBJ2-1; 8 bases are a match to TRBD2. With 8 bases clipped from V and 3 bases from J, the junction kept 9 bases outside the gene matches. CDR1 and CDR2 from the germline V gene are PRHDT and FYEKMQ (reference sequence). This CDR3 is built from 15 residues. CDR3 sequence: CASSPWGLVYNEQFF. CDR3 DNA: TGTGCCAGCTCCCCCTGGGGACTAGTCTACAATGAGCAGTTCTTC.

The gene calls are TRBV6-5 and TRBJ2-7; a weak D match, TRBD2 (6 bases). The germline V and J ends were trimmed by 7 bases and 2 bases, with 15 bases remaining between them. There are 14 residues in the CDR3. In germline, CDR1 is MNHEY, CDR2 SVGAGI. The CDR3 here is CASKGRGFTYEQYF. In DNA form, the CDR3 reads TGTGCCAGCAAAGGGCGGGGTTTTACCTACGAGCAGTACTTC.